A selection of T cell receptor beta chains follows, all from one sample in a study of blood T cells in healthy people across ages. MiXCR, applied by TCRdb to the 5' RACE reads, yields one record per CDR3 protein. The sample holds some 700,000 distinct CDR3 sequences, about 20% seen once. Material: blood. All receptors derive from a man aged 65-85 years in good health. The CDR3 runs from the conserved cysteine through the conserved F or W. Fields, in order: J gene, D gene, V gene, clone size, CDR3 protein, CDR3 DNA. The D gene is left open where the match is weak. Rows give clone size only sometimes, using once, few, many, or a class for an expanded clone.

TRBJ2-4 . TRBV5-6 few CASSLPGAEKNIQYF TGTGCCAGCAGCTTGCCAGGGGCCGAGAAAAACATTCAGTACTTC
TRBJ2-5 TRBD2 TRBV19 . CASSPGGDQETQYF TGTGCCAGTAGTCCCGGGGGGGACCAGGAGACCCAGTATTTC
TRBJ1-2 TRBD1 TRBV6-6 few CASSYPGTGVNYGYTF TGTGCCAGCAGTTACCCTGGGACAGGGGTTAACTATGGCTACACCTTC
TRBJ2-7 . TRBV3-1 few CASSQATSLYEQYF TGTGCCAGCAGCCAAGCCACGTCCCTATACGAGCAGTACTTC
TRBJ2-5 TRBD2 TRBV7-9 . CASSPRTSGRFFGQETQYF TGTGCCAGCAGCCCCCGGACTAGCGGGAGGTTTTTTGGGCAAGAGACCCAGTACTTC
TRBJ1-6 . TRBV5-1 . CASSLDTLNSPLHF TGCGCCAGCAGCTTGGACACCCTAAATTCACCCCTCCACTTT
TRBJ1-6 . TRBV14 few CASSRTRNSPLHF TGTGCCAGCAGCCGAACAAGAAATTCACCCCTCCACTTT
TRBJ2-3 . TRBV3-1 few CASSQEANGADTQYF TGTGCCAGCAGCCAAGAGGCAAACGGGGCAGATACGCAGTATTTT
TRBJ1-4 . TRBV5-1 few CASSLEGTDEKLFF TGCGCCAGCAGCTTGGAAGGGACGGATGAAAAACTGTTTTTT
TRBJ2-1 TRBD1 TRBV6-6 many CASSYSGQGAYNEQFF TGTGCCAGCAGTTACTCGGGACAGGGGGCTTACAATGAGCAGTTCTTC
TRBJ1-2 . TRBV12-3/TRBV12-4 few CASRPTGSYGYTF TGTGCCAGCAGGCCCACAGGGAGCTATGGCTACACCTTC
TRBJ2-5 . TRBV20-1 . CSARRGLGETQYF TGCAGTGCGAGAAGAGGGTTGGGAGAGACCCAGTACTTC
TRBJ2-3 . TRBV12-3/TRBV12-4 few CASRVGQWGADTQYF TGTGCCAGCAGGGTAGGACAGTGGGGGGCAGATACGCAGTATTTT
TRBJ2-7 . TRBV20-1 many CSARGQLEYEQYF TGCAGTGCTAGAGGACAGTTGGAATACGAGCAGTACTTC
TRBJ2-1 . TRBV28 . CASRGGSSYNGQFF TGTGCCAGCAGAGGCGGGTCTTCCTACAATGGGCAGTTCTTC
TRBJ2-3 TRBD1 TRBV5-1 few CASSLRDSSTDTQYF TGCGCCAGCAGCTTGAGGGACAGCAGCACAGATACGCAGTATTTT
TRBJ2-5 TRBD2 TRBV20-1 . CSALAGAVQETQYF TGCAGTGCATTAGCGGGGGCCGTCCAAGAGACCCAGTACTTC
TRBJ1-3 TRBD1 TRBV10-3 . CAISEDDRVGNTIYF TGTGCCATCAGTGAGGACGACAGGGTCGGAAACACCATATATTTT
TRBJ2-5 TRBD2 TRBV14 many CASSQLAGDSQETQYF TGTGCCAGCAGCCAGCTAGCGGGGGACTCCCAAGAGACCCAGTACTTC
TRBJ2-3 TRBD2 TRBV6-6 . CASSQVGTSGTDTQYF TGTGCCAGCAGTCAGGTCGGGACTAGCGGCACAGATACGCAGTATTTT
TRBJ2-1 . TRBV20-1 . CSARGEGNEQFF TGCAGTGCTAGAGGTGAGGGCAATGAGCAGTTCTTC
TRBJ2-7 TRBD1 TRBV5-1 . CASSLAGTDYEQYF TGCGCCAGCAGCTTGGCCGGGACAGACTACGAGCAGTACTTC
TRBJ1-6 . TRBV18 . CASSPAGDSPLHF TGTGCCAGCTCACCTGCGGGGGATTCACCCCTCCACTTT
TRBJ2-5 . TRBV18 . CASSPRKPGRNGEAQYF TGTGCCAGCTCACCAAGGAAACCCGGCCGTAATGGAGAGGCCCAGTACTTC
TRBJ2-5 . TRBV18 . CASPPNSAPAGETQYF TGTGCCAGCCCACCAAATTCTGCCCCTGCGGGAGAGACCCAGTACTTC
TRBJ2-5 . TRBV7-2 few CACSLGPSQETQYF TGTGCCTGCAGCTTAGGTCCCTCCCAAGAGACCCAGTACTTC
TRBJ1-2 . TRBV20-1 many CSATENYGYTF TGCAGTGCTACCGAGAATTATGGCTACACCTTC
TRBJ2-4 . TRBV3-1 . CASSQVVGNIQYF TGTGCCAGCAGCCAAGTGGTGGGAAACATTCAGTACTTC
TRBJ1-2 TRBD1 TRBV25-1 few CASSATGVYGYTF TGTGCCAGCAGTGCGACAGGGGTGTATGGCTACACCTTC
TRBJ1-2 TRBD1 TRBV7-3 . CASSAYTGGAGGYTF TGTGCCAGCAGCGCCTATACAGGGGGCGCGGGGGGCTACACCTTC
TRBJ2-1 . TRBV4-2 . CASSQGRESYNEQFF TGTGCCAGCAGCCAAGGAAGGGAGAGTTACAATGAGCAGTTCTTC
TRBJ2-5 . TRBV10-1 few CASSEGGRETIETQYF TGCGCCAGCAGTGAGGGTGGTAGGGAGACAATCGAGACCCAGTACTTC
TRBJ2-1 . TRBV7-2 few CASSLEGSILQFF TGTGCCAGCAGCTTAGAGGGTTCCATACTCCAGTTCTTC
TRBJ2-1 TRBD2 TRBV24-1 many CATSENSGGLLEQFF TGTGCCACCAGTGAAAATAGCGGGGGGTTGTTGGAGCAGTTCTTC
TRBJ2-1 . TRBV6-5 many CASSYVGGAGPYNEQFF TGTGCCAGCAGTTACGTAGGGGGCGCGGGACCCTACAATGAGCAGTTCTTC
TRBJ2-5 . TRBV20-1 . CSAMGGIRSETQYF TGCAGTGCTATGGGCGGGATAAGGTCGGAGACCCAGTACTTC
TRBJ1-2 . TRBV12-3/TRBV12-4 . CASSLVLQGSYGYTF TGTGCCAGCAGTTTAGTACTCCAGGGGTCCTATGGCTACACCTTC
TRBJ2-5 . TRBV12-3/TRBV12-4 few CASSFAAGQETQYF TGTGCCAGCAGTTTTGCGGCAGGCCAAGAGACCCAGTACTTC
TRBJ1-1 . TRBV9 few CASSPHHLF TGTGCCAGCAGCCCCCATCATCTCTTT
TRBJ1-6 . TRBV28 . CASSLGRSLHF TGTGCCAGCAGTTTAGGAAGGTCCCTCCACTTT
TRBJ2-1 TRBD2 TRBV20-1 . CSAGTSDDNEQFF TGCAGTGCCGGGACTAGCGACGACAATGAGCAGTTCTTC
TRBJ1-3 . TRBV20-1 . CSASNRDSGNTIYF TGCAGTGCTAGTAATAGAGACTCTGGAAACACCATATATTTT
TRBJ2-5 TRBD2 TRBV5-1 . CASSFLVAGSQETQYF TGCGCCAGCAGCTTCTTGGTAGCGGGGTCCCAAGAGACCCAGTACTTC
TRBJ2-4 TRBD2 TRBV12-3/TRBV12-4 many CASGPSGTSRKNIQYF TGTGCCAGCGGCCCTAGCGGCACTTCTCGAAAAAACATTCAGTACTTC
TRBJ1-5 . TRBV20-1 . CSAGGGLTQPQHF TGCAGTGCTGGTGGTGGGTTGACTCAGCCCCAGCATTTT
TRBJ2-5 . TRBV10-3 few CACRSRVQETQYF TGTGCCTGTCGGTCCAGGGTTCAAGAGACCCAGTACTTC
TRBJ2-3 TRBD2 TRBV20-1 . CSERGPTDTQYF TGCAGTGAGCGGGGGCCCACAGATACGCAGTATTTT
TRBJ1-2 . TRBV9 . CASSQVEWGGYTF TGTGCCAGCAGCCAAGTAGAGTGGGGCGGCTACACCTTC
TRBJ2-3 . TRBV4-1 . CASSQTPGQGDPDTQYF TGCGCCAGCAGCCAAACGCCGGGCCAGGGTGATCCAGATACGCAGTATTTT
TRBJ2-7 TRBD2 TRBV4-3 . CASSQEFSAGESYEQYF TGCGCCAGCAGCCAAGAATTTTCGGCGGGAGAGTCGTACGAGCAGTACTTC
TRBJ2-5 . TRBV12-3/TRBV12-4 . CASSQSQTQYF TGTGCCAGCAGTCAATCCCAGACCCAGTACTTC
TRBJ2-1 TRBD2 TRBV20-1 . CSADNTLAGGIRGEQFF TGCAGTGCCGATAACACACTAGCGGGAGGGATAAGGGGAGAGCAGTTCTTC
TRBJ1-2 TRBD1 TRBV29-1 . CGFYRGQDYGYTF TGCGGCTTTTACAGGGGGCAGGACTATGGCTACACCTTC